The sequence of this TCR beta chain was determined in a study of monozygotic twins with inflammatory bowel disease. CDR3 length: 18 amino acids. Germline V lookup: CDR1 SGHRS, CDR2 YFSETQ. Blood samples measuring roughly 2.6 ml were taken per donor. TCRdb re-called the 5' RACE reads and shows each CDR3 protein once, DNA omitted. The sample table includes 350,000 to 500,000 distinct CDR3 sequences. This clonotype originated in a human donor with ulcerative colitis or Crohn's disease, or a healthy co-twin of an affected twin (not recorded which). The sequenced material came from blood. This chain connects TRBV5-1 to TRBJ2-7; TCRdb selects TRBD1, and the lack of DNA leaves this call unchecked. This CDR3 is CASSRTMTGNTSSYEQYF.